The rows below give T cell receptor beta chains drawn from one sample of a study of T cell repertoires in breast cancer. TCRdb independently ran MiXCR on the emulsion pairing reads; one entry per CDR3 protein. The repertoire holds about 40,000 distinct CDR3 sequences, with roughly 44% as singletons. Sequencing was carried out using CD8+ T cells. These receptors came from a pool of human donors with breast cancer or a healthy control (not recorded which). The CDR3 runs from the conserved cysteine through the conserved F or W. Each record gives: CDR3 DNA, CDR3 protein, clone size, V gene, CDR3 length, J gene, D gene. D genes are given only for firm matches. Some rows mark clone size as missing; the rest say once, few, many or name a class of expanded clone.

TGTGCCAGCAGCTTCACAGGACCTAACTACGAGCAGTACTTC CASSFTGPNYEQYF NA TRBV5-6 14 TRBJ2-7 NA
TGTGCCAGCAGTCCCATCGGGATCACCTACAATGAGCAGTTCTTC CASSPIGITYNEQFF NA TRBV27 15 TRBJ2-1 NA
TGTGCCACGGCATACAGAACTAGCACAGATACGCAGTATTTT CATAYRTSTDTQYF NA TRBV10-3 14 TRBJ2-3 NA
TGTGCCAGCAGCTTTACTAGCGGGTCCTACAATGAGCAGTTCTTC CASSFTSGSYNEQFF NA TRBV7-3 15 TRBJ2-1 TRBD2
TGTGCCAGCAGTGAAGGATTTGGCCGTGGGCATTTT CASSEGFGRGHF many TRBV6-1 12 TRBJ1-5 NA
TGTGCCAGCAGTTGGGGGACTCTCCTTTCCGGGGAGCTGTTTTTT CASSWGTLLSGELFF NA TRBV11-2 15 TRBJ2-2 NA
TGTGCCAACTCTCCCCTCGGGCCCGGACAGGGGGCGGGGACCCAGTACTTC CANSPLGPGQGAGTQYF NA TRBV27 17 TRBJ2-5 TRBD1
TGTGCCAGTAGTACTGGTGCAGGCAGCACTGAAGCTTTCTTT CASSTGAGSTEAFF once TRBV19 14 TRBJ1-1 NA
TGTGCCAGTAGCCCTGGGACTAGCGGGGGGAATGAGCAGTTCTTC CASSPGTSGGNEQFF NA TRBV9 15 TRBJ2-1 TRBD2
TGTGCCACCCGAACCAGTTTCCATAATGAAAAACTGTTTTTT CATRTSFHNEKLFF many TRBV27 14 TRBJ1-4 NA
TGCGCCAGCAGCTTGGTCGTGAACACTGAAGCTTTCTTT CASSLVVNTEAFF NA TRBV5-1 13 TRBJ1-1 NA
TGTGCCAGCAGCCGGACTGGAAGCTACACAGATACGCAGTATTTT CASSRTGSYTDTQYF NA TRBV7-2 15 TRBJ2-3 NA
TGTGCCAGCAGCCCGCAGGGGACCTATCAGCCCCAGCATTTT CASSPQGTYQPQHF few TRBV7-9 14 TRBJ1-5 NA
TGTGCCAGCACACTTTACTCTGGAAACACCATATATTTT CASTLYSGNTIYF NA TRBV2 13 TRBJ1-3 NA
TGTGCCAGCAGTTTCACTTCTTGGGCTACTAGCGGGGGGCAGAGCACAGATACGCAGTATTTT CASSFTSWATSGGQSTDTQYF NA TRBV28 21 TRBJ2-3 TRBD2
TGTGCCAGCAACGCCGGACAGGGACGAGGCACTGAAGCTTTCTTT CASNAGQGRGTEAFF NA TRBV12-3/TRBV12-4 15 TRBJ1-1 TRBD1
TGCGCCAGCAGACAACACTCAGGGGTGGCCTACGAGCAGTACTTC CASRQHSGVAYEQYF NA TRBV4-1 15 TRBJ2-7 NA
TGCGCCAGCAGATACGACGGGGGACAGGTCCTTAGGGAGCAGTTCTTC CASRYDGGQVLREQFF few TRBV5-1 16 TRBJ2-1 TRBD1
TGTGCCAGCAGGCATGGGGGACTAGGAGAAAAACTGTTTTTT CASRHGGLGEKLFF NA TRBV6-5 14 TRBJ1-4 NA
TGCAGTGCTCGTTCTAGCGGGAGAGCAGATACGCAGTATTTT CSARSSGRADTQYF NA TRBV20-1 14 TRBJ2-3 TRBD2
TGCGCCAGCAGCGGTGGGGAAGGATGGACTGAAGCTTTCTTT CASSGGEGWTEAFF few TRBV5-1 14 TRBJ1-1 NA
TGTGCCAGCAGCCTAAACGGACCCCCTATGGGCGAGCAGTACTTC CASSLNGPPMGEQYF NA TRBV7-3 15 TRBJ2-7 NA
TGTGCCAGCAGCTTACTTGGAGCGAACACCGGGGAGCTGTTTTTT CASSLLGANTGELFF NA TRBV7-2 15 TRBJ2-2 NA
TGTGCCAGCAGTTACTCGGGTCGGACTGCAGATAATTCACCCCTCCACTTT CASSYSGRTADNSPLHF NA TRBV6-2/TRBV6-3 17 TRBJ1-6 NA